This TCR beta chain was profiled in a study of T cells in Graves' hyperthyroidism and ophthalmopathy. Per germline, CDR1 MNHEY and CDR2 SVGEGT. J was trimmed by 5 bases and V by 10 bases; bases with no gene match: 10. The CDR3 has 14 amino acids. There were TCR beta CDR3 regions amplified from RNA transcripts. HTBI primers were the set used in a first-round RT-PCR of the TCR CDR3. TCRdb analysed the multiplex PCR reads with MiXCR anew, one entry per CDR3 protein. The sample includes some 530,000 distinct CDR3 sequences, 22% of them seen just once. This clonotype came up a few times. What was sequenced was blood. The J gene is TRBJ1-4, the V gene TRBV6-2 or TRBV6-3, with 7 bases lining up with TRBD1. The clonotype originates from a woman in her 70s with Graves' ophthalmopathy. CDR3 bases: TGTGCCACCAGATCCAGGGGGATGAATGAAAAACTGTTTTTT. Protein sequence: CATRSRGMNEKLFF.